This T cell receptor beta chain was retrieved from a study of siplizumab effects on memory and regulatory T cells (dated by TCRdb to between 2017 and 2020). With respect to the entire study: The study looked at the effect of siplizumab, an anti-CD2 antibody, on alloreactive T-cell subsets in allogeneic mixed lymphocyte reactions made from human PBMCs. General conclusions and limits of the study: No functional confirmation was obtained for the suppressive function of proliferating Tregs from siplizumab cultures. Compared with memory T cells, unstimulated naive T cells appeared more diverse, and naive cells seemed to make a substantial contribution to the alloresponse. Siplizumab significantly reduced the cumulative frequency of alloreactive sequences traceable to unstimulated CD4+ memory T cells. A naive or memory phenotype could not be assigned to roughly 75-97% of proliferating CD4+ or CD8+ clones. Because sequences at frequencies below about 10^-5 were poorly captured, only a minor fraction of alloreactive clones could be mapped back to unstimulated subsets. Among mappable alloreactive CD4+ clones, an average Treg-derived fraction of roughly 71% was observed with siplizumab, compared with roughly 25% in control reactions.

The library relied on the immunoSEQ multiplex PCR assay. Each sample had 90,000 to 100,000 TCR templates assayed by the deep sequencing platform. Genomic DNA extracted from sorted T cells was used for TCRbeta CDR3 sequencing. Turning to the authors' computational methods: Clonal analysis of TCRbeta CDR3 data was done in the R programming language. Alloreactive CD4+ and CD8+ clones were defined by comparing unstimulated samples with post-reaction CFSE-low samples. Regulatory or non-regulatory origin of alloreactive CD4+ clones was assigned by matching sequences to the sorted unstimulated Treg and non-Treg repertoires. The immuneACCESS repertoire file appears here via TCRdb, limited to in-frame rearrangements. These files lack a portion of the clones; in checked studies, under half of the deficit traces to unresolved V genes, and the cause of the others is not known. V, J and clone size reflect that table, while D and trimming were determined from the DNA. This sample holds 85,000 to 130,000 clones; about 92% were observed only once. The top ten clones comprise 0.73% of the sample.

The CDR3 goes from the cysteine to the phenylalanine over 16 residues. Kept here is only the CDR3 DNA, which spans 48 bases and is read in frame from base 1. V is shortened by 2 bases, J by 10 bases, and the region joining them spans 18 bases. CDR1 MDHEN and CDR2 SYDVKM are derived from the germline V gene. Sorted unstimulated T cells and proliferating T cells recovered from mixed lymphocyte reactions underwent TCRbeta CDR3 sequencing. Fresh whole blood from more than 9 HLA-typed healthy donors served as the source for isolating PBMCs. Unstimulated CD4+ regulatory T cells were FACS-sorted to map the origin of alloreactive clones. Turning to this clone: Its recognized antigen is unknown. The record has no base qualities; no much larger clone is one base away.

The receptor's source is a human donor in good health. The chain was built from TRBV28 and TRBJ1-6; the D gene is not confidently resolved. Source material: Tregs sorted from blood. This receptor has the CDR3 CASSLKVSRLGSPLHF. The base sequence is TGTGCCAGCAGTTTAAAAGTCTCCAGGTTGGGGTCACCCCTCCACTTT.